The sequence of this T cell receptor beta chain was determined in a study of T-cell reconstitution after alpha-beta-depleted transplantation in children. The CDR3 has 15 amino acids. Germline V CDR1 and CDR2: SGHRS, YFSETQ. Unique molecular identifiers tagged the TCRbeta library. In TCRdb, the PCR reads were re-called with MiXCR into one record per CDR3 protein. Here the sample spans about 270,000 distinct CDR3 sequences, approximately 9.8% being singletons. This clonotype has a count of ten or more. One end of the junction fails to match germline, which may point to a read error. Specimen: PBMCs from the stem cell graft donor, collected from the stem cell graft. V gene TRBV5-1 combines with J gene TRBJ2-3; 9 nucleotides agree with TRBD2. This clonotype was sampled from a human donor who donated a stem cell graft to a child with SCID. CDR3 loop: CASSLLAGSTDTQYF. The DNA for the CDR3 is TGTGCCAGCAGCCTCCTAGCGGGGAGCACAGATACGCAGTATTTT.